This entry describes one T cell receptor (beta chain). The entry originates in a study of blood T cell repertoires in COVID-19. The CDR3 extends over 13 amino acids. Trimming shortened V by 7 bases and J by 4 bases, and 11 bases separated the two germline ends. CDR1 and CDR2 from the germline V gene are MNHNS and SASEGT. Original analysis: Amplification with reference gene primers provided the estimates of nucleated cell counts. TCRdb's copy holds only in-frame clones and misses some; the assay was immunoSEQ multiplex PCR. The V and J calls and clone size come from that table; D and trimming were worked out from the DNA. Of some 200,000 clones listed, 70% to 80% were seen once; the top ten hold more than 6.5%.

This sequence joins TRBV6-1 and TRBJ1-5, with a possible D match to TRBD1 (5 bases). The TCR originated in a woman in her 50s with active or convalescent COVID-19. The sequencing sample was made of peripheral blood. This CDR3 is CASMGQTNQPQHF. In DNA, the CDR3 is TGTGCCAGCATGGGGCAGACAAATCAGCCCCAGCATTTT.